This T cell receptor (beta chain) emerged from a study of Ad26.COV2.S vaccination and SARS-CoV-2 variants. On this clone: The antigen is undetermined.

Broader study findings: For non-spike TCRs, breadth in vaccine recipients resembled that in placebo recipients.

Sequenced by immunoSEQ multiplex PCR; TCRdb stores in-frame clones only, minus some. The sample shows nearly 95,000 clones, 82% of them seen only once. This CDR3 is 15 amino acids long. The germline V gene has CDR1 LGHDT and CDR2 YNNKEL (reference sequence). The ends were cut back, 1 base at V and 4 bases at J, with 10 bases in the middle. The material sequenced was peripheral blood, taken after recovery from COVID-19. This sequence joins TRBV3-1 (or the pseudogene TRBV3-2) and TRBJ1-4; D unresolved. The TCR was taken from a human donor who had recovered from COVID-19. The CDR3 here is CASSQGSGLNEKLFF. The DNA of the CDR3 is TGTGCCAGCAGCCAAGGGAGCGGACTTAATGAAAAACTGTTTTTT.